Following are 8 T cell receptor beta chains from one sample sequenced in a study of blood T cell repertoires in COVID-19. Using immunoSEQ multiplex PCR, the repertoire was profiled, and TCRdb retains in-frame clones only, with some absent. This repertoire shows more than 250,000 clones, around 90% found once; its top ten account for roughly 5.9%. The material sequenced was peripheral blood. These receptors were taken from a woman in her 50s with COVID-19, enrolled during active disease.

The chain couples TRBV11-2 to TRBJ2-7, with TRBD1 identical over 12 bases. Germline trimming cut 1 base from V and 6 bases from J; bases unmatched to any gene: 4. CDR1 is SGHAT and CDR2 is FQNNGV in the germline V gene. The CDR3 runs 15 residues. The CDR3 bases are TGTGCCAGCAGCTTAGTCGGGACAGGGGGCCCCGAGCAGTACTTC. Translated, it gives CASSLVGTGGPEQYF.

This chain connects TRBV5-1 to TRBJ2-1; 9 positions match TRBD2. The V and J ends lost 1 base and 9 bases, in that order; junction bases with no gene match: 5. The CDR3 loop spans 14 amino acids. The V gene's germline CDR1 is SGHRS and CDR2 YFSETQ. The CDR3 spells CASSLPAGGFEQFF. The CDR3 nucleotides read TGCGCCAGCAGCTTGCCAGCGGGAGGTTTTGAGCAGTTCTTC.

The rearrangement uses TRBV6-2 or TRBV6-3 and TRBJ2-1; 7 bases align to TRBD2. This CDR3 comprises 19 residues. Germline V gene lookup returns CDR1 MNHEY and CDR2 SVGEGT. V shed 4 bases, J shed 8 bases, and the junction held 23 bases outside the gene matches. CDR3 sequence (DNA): TGTGCCAGCAGTTCTATCCCCCTAGCGGATGATTCTTGGGTCGATGAGCAGTTCTTC. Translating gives CASSSIPLADDSWVDEQFF.

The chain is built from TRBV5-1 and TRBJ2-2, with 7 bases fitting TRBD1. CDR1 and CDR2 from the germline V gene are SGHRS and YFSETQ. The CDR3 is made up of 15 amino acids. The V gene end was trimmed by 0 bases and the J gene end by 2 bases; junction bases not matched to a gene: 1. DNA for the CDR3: TGCGCCAGCAGCTTGGGACAGGGTAACACCGGGGAGCTGTTTTTT. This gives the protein CASSLGQGNTGELFF.

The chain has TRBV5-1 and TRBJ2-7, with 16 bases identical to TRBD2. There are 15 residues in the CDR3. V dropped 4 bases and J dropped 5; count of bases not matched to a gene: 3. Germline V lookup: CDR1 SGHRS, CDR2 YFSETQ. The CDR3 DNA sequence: TGCGCCAGCAGCCTGGGACTAGCGGGAGGGCACGAGCAGTACTTC. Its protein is CASSLGLAGGHEQYF.

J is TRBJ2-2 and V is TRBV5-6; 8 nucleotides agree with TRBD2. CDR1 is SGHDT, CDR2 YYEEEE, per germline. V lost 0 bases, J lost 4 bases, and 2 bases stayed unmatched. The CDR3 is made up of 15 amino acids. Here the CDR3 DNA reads TGTGCCAGCAGCTTGGAACTAGCGGTCACCGGGGAGCTGTTTTTT. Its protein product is CASSLELAVTGELFF.

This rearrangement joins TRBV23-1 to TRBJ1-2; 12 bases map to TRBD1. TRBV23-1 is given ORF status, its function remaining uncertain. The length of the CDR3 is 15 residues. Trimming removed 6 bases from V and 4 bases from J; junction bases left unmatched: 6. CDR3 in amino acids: CASRPGQGAGYGYTF. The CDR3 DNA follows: TGCGCCAGCAGACCGGGACAGGGGGCTGGCTATGGCTACACCTTC.

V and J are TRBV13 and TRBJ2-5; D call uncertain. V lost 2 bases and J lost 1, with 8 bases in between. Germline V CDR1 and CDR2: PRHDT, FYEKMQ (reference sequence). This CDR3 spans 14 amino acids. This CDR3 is CASSLRRPQETQYF. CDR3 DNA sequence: TGTGCCAGCAGCTTAAGGCGGCCCCAAGAGACCCAGTACTTC.